The 19 T cell receptor beta chains listed next were all sequenced from one sample in a study of cytomegalovirus exposure and HLA in healthy donors. Sequencing used immunoSEQ multiplex PCR; TCRdb keeps in-frame clones, though not all of them. The data show a few hundred thousand clones, about nine tenths seen once. The source material was PBMCs. All receptors derive from a woman aged 18-35 years in good health and CMV-seronegative.

The chain has TRBV7-9 and TRBJ2-7, with 8 bases matching TRBD2. The V gene's germline CDR1 is SEHNR and CDR2 FQNEAQ (reference sequence). Germline trimming cut 3 bases from V and 1 base from J; bases unmatched to any gene: 2. The CDR3 loop spans 14 amino acids. For the CDR3, the DNA is TGTGCCAGCAGCTTCCGGGAGGGGTCCTACGAGCAGTACTTC. Its protein product is CASSFREGSYEQYF.

With respect to this clone: Other DNA sequences in this specimen translate into the identical CDR3. This chain connects TRBV28 to TRBJ2-3; no clear D gene. V lost 6 bases and J lost 0, with 4 bases in between. Looked up from germline, CDR1 is MDHEN and CDR2 is SYDVKM. The CDR3 spans 12 residues. In DNA, the CDR3 is TGTGCCAGCAGGACAAGCACAGATACGCAGTATTTT. Its protein product is CASRTSTDTQYF. Supplemented by reference TRBV28 and TRBJ2-3, the full variable domain reads DVKVTQSSRYLVKRTGEKVFLECVQDMDHENMFWYRQDPGLGLRLIYFSYDVKMKEKGDIPEGYSVSREKKERFSLILESASTNQTSMYLCASRTSTDTQYFGPGTRLTVL.

The CDR3 DNA follows: TGTGCCAGCAGCGTAGGGGGGGACAGTGACGAGCAGTACTTC. Translating it yields CASSVGGDSDEQYF. The V call is TRBV9, the J call TRBJ2-7, with TRBD1 as a possible D gene (7 bases). Deletions cut 0 bases from V and 5 bases from J, with 12 bases between. Looked up from germline, CDR1 is SGDLS and CDR2 is YYNGEE. The CDR3 length is 14 residues.

This clone was seen many times. The chain joins TRBV29-1 to TRBJ2-1, with TRBD2 matching 11 bases. V dropped 1 base and J dropped 7; count of bases not matched to a gene: 6. The CDR3 extends over 15 amino acids. Germline CDR1 SQVTM, CDR2 ANQGSEA. As DNA, the CDR3 is TGCAGCGTTGAAGGACTAGCGGGGAGGAGGAATGAGCAGTTCTTC. Translated: CSVEGLAGRRNEQFF.

The chain links TRBV20-1 to TRBJ1-1; possible D gene TRBD1, 6 bases. V lost 7 bases, J lost 11 bases, and 14 bases lay in between. This CDR3 spans 10 amino acids. In germline, CDR1 is DFQATT, CDR2 SNEGSKA (reference sequence). The CDR3 DNA sequence: TGCAGTGGCTCGGGACAAACGGCTTTCTTT. Its protein is CSGSGQTAFF.

On this clone itself: In the same sample, other DNA sequences code for this CDR3. CDR3 loop: CASSLGQENSPLHF. DNA for the CDR3: TGCGCCAGCAGCTTGGGGCAGGAAAATTCACCCCTCCACTTT. The chain recombines TRBV5-1 with TRBJ1-6, with D unclear. Trimming removed 0 bases at V and 7 bases at J, with 8 bases between. Germline CDR1 SGHRS, CDR2 YFSETQ. This CDR3 comprises 14 residues.

The V and J genes are TRBV27 and TRBJ2-7, with 8 bases matching TRBD1. V trimming: 6 bases; J trimming: 0 bases; junction bases outside the gene matches: 4. The CDR3 loop spans 14 amino acids. Germline-derived CDR1 and CDR2 are MNHEY and SMNVEV (reference sequence). Here the CDR3 DNA reads TGTGCCAGCAGGAAACAGGGGGTCTCCTACGAGCAGTACTTC. Encoded protein: CASRKQGVSYEQYF.

In this sample, this clone turned up once. This chain links TRBV27 with TRBJ1-2; D is unclear. Germline values: CDR1 MNHEY, CDR2 SMNVEV (reference sequence). The CDR3 consists of 17 residues. Deletions cut 2 bases from V and 1 base from J, with 17 bases between. As DNA, the CDR3 is TGTGCCAGCAGTTTACGCTTTGCCAGACCTAGTAACTATGGCTACACCTTC. Its translation is CASSLRFARPSNYGYTF.

The gene calls are TRBV2 and TRBJ2-1, with TRBD2 matching 8 bases. J was trimmed by 15 bases and V by 6 bases; bases with no gene match: 7. Germline assignment: CDR1 SNHLY and CDR2 FYNNEI. The CDR3 sequence is 11 residues long. For the CDR3, the DNA is TGTGCCAGCAGCGCCGGGACTAGTACGTTCTTC. Translation: CASSAGTSTFF.

The chain recombines TRBV2 with TRBJ2-1; 10 nucleotides match TRBD2. V dropped 4 bases and J dropped 6; count of bases not matched to a gene: 3. The CDR3 runs to 14 residues. The germline gives CDR1 SNHLY, CDR2 FYNNEI. The CDR3 reads CASSARLAGNEQFF. As DNA, the CDR3 is TGTGCCAGCAGTGCAAGACTAGCGGGCAATGAGCAGTTCTTC. The complete variable domain, with remaining parts taken from reference TRBV2 and TRBJ2-1, reads EPEVTQTPSHQVTQMGQEVILRCVPISNHLYFYWYRQILGQKVEFLVSFYNNEISEKSEIFDDQFSVERPDGSNFTLKIRSTKLEDSAMYFCASSARLAGNEQFFGPGTRLTVL.

This clone was seen a handful of times. This chain links TRBV10-1 with TRBJ1-5; tentative D call: TRBD1 (6 bases). CDR1 and CDR2 (germline): WNHNN, SYGVQD (reference sequence). V was cut by 6 bases and J by 5 bases, with 11 bases left in between. The CDR3 is 13 amino acids. The chain's CDR3 is CASSVNRDQPQHF. The CDR3 nucleotides are TGCGCCAGCAGCGTAAACAGGGATCAGCCCCAGCATTTT.

The CDR3 region is CASRLTGGDGYTF. The CDR3 DNA follows: TGTGCCAGCAGATTGACAGGGGGCGATGGCTACACCTTC. V gene TRBV5-4 combines with J gene TRBJ1-2, with 10 positions matching TRBD1. Germline trimming cut 5 bases from V and 6 bases from J; bases unmatched to any gene: 4. The CDR3 is 13 amino acids. Per the germline V gene, CDR1 is SGHNT and CDR2 is YYREEE (reference sequence).

This clone showed up just a few times. The chain couples TRBV15 to TRBJ2-7; D might be TRBD2 (7 bases). There are 14 residues in the CDR3. V was cut by 6 bases and J by 3 bases, with 15 bases left in between. Germline CDR1 is LNHNV and CDR2 is YYDKDF (reference sequence). CDR3 in amino acids: CATRQGRGSYEQYF. CDR3 nucleotide sequence: TGTGCCACCAGACAAGGGAGGGGGAGCTACGAGCAGTACTTC.

This chain joins TRBV4-1 and TRBJ1-2; tentatively, D is TRBD1 (6 bases). V lost 1 base and J 8 bases, leaving 20 bases between the germline ends. The CDR3 is 16 residues long. Germline-derived CDR1 and CDR2 are MGHRA and YSYEKL. The DNA for the CDR3 is TGCGCCAGCAGCCAAGCACCATTGGGGGGCGGGAGGGGCTACACCTTC. Residues: CASSQAPLGGGRGYTF.

This chain connects TRBV2 to TRBJ2-7, with 7 bases aligning to TRBD1. The CDR3 covers 13 residues. V was pared by 7 bases and J by 5 bases, with 8 bases of the junction left unmatched. The germline CDR1 and CDR2 sequences are SNHLY and FYNNEI. CDR3 amino acids: CASTAGGDHEQYF. The CDR3 region has the DNA TGTGCCAGCACCGCAGGGGGTGACCACGAGCAGTACTTC.

This chain links TRBV5-1 with TRBJ2-5, with a possible D match to TRBD2 (5 bases). CDR3 length equals 16 residues. The germline V gene has CDR1 SGHRS and CDR2 YFSETQ. V was pared by 3 bases and J by 2 bases, with 17 bases between. For the CDR3, the DNA is TGCGCCAGCAGCTCGACCGGCGAGGGCCCACAAGAGACCCAGTACTTC. Translation gives CASSSTGEGPQETQYF.

This chain connects TRBV5-1 to TRBJ2-3, with 8 bases identical to TRBD2. V lost 3 bases to trimming and J lost 5 bases; unmatched junction nucleotides: 11. The CDR3 contains 16 residues. CDR1 SGHRS and CDR2 YFSETQ come from the germline V gene. The CDR3 here is CASSSVGLGTGDTQYF. CDR3 DNA: TGCGCCAGCAGCTCGGTGGGACTAGGCACCGGAGATACGCAGTATTTT.

This rearrangement joins TRBV6-5 to TRBJ1-1; TRBD1 might be the D (6 bases). The germline gives CDR1 MNHEY, CDR2 SVGAGI. The length of the CDR3 is 12 residues. The V gene lost 8 bases and the J gene lost 8 bases, with 15 bases spanning the gap. In DNA form, the CDR3 reads TGTGCCAGCCGCCCCGGGACAAGAGAAGCTTTCTTT. Translation: CASRPGTREAFF.

The chain uses TRBV29-1 and TRBJ2-7; 7 bases agree with TRBD2. This CDR3 spans 13 amino acids. V dropped 3 bases and J dropped 3; count of bases not matched to a gene: 5. Germline assignment: CDR1 SQVTM and CDR2 ANQGSEA. CDR3 protein: CSVEVTSSYEQYF. The CDR3 coding sequence is TGCAGCGTTGAGGTGACTAGCAGCTACGAGCAGTACTTC.